A single sample is the source of the 5 T cell receptor beta chains below, sequenced in a study of beta chain features in type 1 diabetes. Findings and caveats of the study: Among patients with Type 1 diabetes, TCRB CDR3s were moderately but significantly shorter in every one of the four CD4+ subsets.

For these receptors, no antigen is known. Expressed TCRB transcripts were sequenced because the isolated RNA had all been reverse transcribed beforehand. Repertoires were generated with immunoSEQ multiplex PCR, while TCRdb's copy carries only in-frame clones and drops some. The sample lists 600,000 to 700,000 clones, around 15% occurring once. Source material: naive CD4+ T cells from blood. The receptors derive from a man aged 18 to 30 with type 1 diabetes.

The gene calls are TRBV5-4 and TRBJ1-1; D not resolved. Germline assignment: CDR1 SGHNT and CDR2 YYREEE (reference sequence). There are 14 residues in the CDR3. V was pared by 0 bases and J by 2 bases, with 8 bases between. The CDR3 region is CASSLGQTNTEAFF. The CDR3 DNA reads TGTGCCAGCAGCTTGGGGCAGACTAACACTGAAGCTTTCTTT.

This clone has only a few counts. Other nucleotide sequences in the sample specify the same CDR3. This chain uses TRBV30 with TRBJ1-2; D is perhaps TRBD1 (5 bases). V was clipped by 2 bases and J by 3 bases, with 10 bases between them. Looked up from germline, CDR1 is GTSNPN and CDR2 is SVGIG (reference sequence). There are 13 residues in the CDR3. CDR3 sequence reads: CAWSPGGDYGYTF. CDR3 bases: TGTGCCTGGAGTCCCGGGGGGGACTATGGCTACACCTTC.

In its sample, this clone was seen a few times. The V and J genes are TRBV7-2 and TRBJ2-1; either TRBD1 or TRBD2 may fit D (5 bases each). Germline CDR1 SGHTA, CDR2 FQGNSA. This CDR3 is built from 14 residues. Trimming pared 3 bases from V and 2 bases from J, leaving 8 bases between. CDR3: CASSFGDPYNEQFF. CDR3 DNA: TGTGCCAGCAGCTTCGGGGACCCCTACAATGAGCAGTTCTTC.

This rearrangement joins TRBV6-4 to TRBJ1-6; 7 nucleotides match TRBD1. V dropped 8 bases and J dropped 7; count of bases not matched to a gene: 5. The CDR3 length is 13 residues. Germline lookup yields CDR1 MRHNA and CDR2 SNTAGT. The CDR3 loop is CASSGTANSPLHF. Here the CDR3 DNA reads TGTGCCAGCTCAGGGACAGCCAATTCACCCCTCCACTTT.

This clone showed up just a few times. The V gene is TRBV6-5, the J gene TRBJ2-7; D is perhaps TRBD1 or TRBD2 (5 bases each). V gave up 5 bases and J gave up 6 bases, with 17 bases separating them. Germline CDR1 and CDR2: MNHEY and SVGAGI. The length of the CDR3 is 14 residues. This chain's CDR3 is CASSKGEPPVEQYF. The CDR3, as DNA: TGTGCCAGCAGTAAAGGGGAGCCCCCGGTCGAGCAGTACTTC.